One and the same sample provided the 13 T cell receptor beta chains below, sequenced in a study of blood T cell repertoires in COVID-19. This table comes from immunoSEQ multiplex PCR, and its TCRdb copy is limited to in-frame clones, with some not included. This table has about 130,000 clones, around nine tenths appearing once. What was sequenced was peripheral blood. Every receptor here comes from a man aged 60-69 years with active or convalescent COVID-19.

CDR3 region: CAISGSGTSGSSGTGELFF. CDR3 bases: TGTGCCATCAGTGGGTCCGGGACTAGCGGGAGCTCGGGCACCGGGGAGCTGTTTTTT. The chain recombines TRBV10-3 with TRBJ2-2, with 14 bases fitting TRBD2. With 4 bases clipped from V and 4 bases from J, the junction kept 11 bases outside the gene matches. From germline, CDR1 is ENHRY and CDR2 SYGVKD. This CDR3 has 19 amino acids.

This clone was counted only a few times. DNA of the CDR3: TGTGCCAGCAGCTTAGGTCAAGCGGGACTGGGCGATGAGCAGTTCTTC. Residues: CASSLGQAGLGDEQFF. The chain uses TRBV7-8 and TRBJ2-1, with 7 bases that match TRBD2. CDR1 is SGHVS and CDR2 is FQNEAQ in the germline V gene. The CDR3 is 16 amino acids. V dropped 1 base and J dropped 8; count of bases not matched to a gene: 11.

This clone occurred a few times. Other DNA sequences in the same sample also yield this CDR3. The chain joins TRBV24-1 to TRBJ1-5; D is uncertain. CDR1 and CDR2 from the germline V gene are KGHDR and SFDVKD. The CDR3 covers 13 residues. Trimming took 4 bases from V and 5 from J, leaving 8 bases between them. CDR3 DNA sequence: TGTGCCACCAGTGAGTCTCAGGATCAGCCCCAGCATTTT. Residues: CATSESQDQPQHF.

CDR3 protein: CAWNKLSNTEAFF. The CDR3 region has the DNA TGTGCCTGGAATAAGCTTTCGAACACTGAAGCTTTCTTT. The chain recombines TRBV30 with TRBJ1-1; D call uncertain. CDR1 is GTSNPN, CDR2 SVGIG, per germline (reference sequence). The length of the CDR3 is 13 residues. The ends were cut back, 4 bases at V and 1 base at J, with 10 bases in the middle.

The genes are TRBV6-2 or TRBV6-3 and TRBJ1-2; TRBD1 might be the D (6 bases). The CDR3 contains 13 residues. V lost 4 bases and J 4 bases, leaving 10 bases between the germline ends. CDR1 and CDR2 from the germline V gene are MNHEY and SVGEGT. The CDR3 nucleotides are TGTGCCAGCAGTTCAGGGGTGTTCTATGGCTACACCTTC. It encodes CASSSGVFYGYTF.

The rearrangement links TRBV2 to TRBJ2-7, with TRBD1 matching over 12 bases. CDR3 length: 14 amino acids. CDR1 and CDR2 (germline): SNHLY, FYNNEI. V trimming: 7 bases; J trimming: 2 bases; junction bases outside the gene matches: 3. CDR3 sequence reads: CASIGTGGPYEQYF. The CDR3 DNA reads TGTGCCAGCATCGGGACAGGGGGCCCCTACGAGCAGTACTTC.

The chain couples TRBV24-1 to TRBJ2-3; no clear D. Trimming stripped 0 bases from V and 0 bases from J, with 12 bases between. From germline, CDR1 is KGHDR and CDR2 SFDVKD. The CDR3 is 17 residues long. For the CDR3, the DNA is TGTGCCACCAGTGATTTGTCAGGCCCTACTAGCACAGATACGCAGTATTTT. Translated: CATSDLSGPTSTDTQYF.

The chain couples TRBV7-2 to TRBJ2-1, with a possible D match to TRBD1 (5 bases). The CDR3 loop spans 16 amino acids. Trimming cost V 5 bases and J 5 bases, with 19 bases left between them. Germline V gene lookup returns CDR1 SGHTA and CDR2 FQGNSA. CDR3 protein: CASSASFDRIHNEQFF. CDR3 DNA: TGTGCCAGCAGCGCATCTTTTGACAGAATCCACAATGAGCAGTTCTTC.

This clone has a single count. CDR3 amino acids: CASSSADSSGANVLTF. As DNA, the CDR3 is TGTGCCAGCAGTTCCGCGGACTCCTCTGGGGCCAACGTCCTGACTTTC. The gene calls are TRBV6-2 or TRBV6-3 and TRBJ2-6; possibly TRBD2 for D (5 bases). The CDR3 is 16 amino acids. V lost 4 bases to trimming and J lost 0 bases, with 10 bases between them. Germline CDR1 MNHEY, CDR2 SVGEGT.

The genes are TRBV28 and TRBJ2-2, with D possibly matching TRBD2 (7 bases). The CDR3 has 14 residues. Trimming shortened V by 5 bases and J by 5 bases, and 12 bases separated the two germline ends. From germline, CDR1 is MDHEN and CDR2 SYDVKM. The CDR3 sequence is CASSPRGGTGELFF. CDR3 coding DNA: TGTGCCAGCAGTCCTAGGGGGGGGACCGGGGAGCTGTTTTTT.

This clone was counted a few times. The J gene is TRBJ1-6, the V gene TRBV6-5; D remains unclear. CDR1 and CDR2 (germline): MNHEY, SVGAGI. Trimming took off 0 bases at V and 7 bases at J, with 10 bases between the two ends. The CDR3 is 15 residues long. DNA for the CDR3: TGTGCCAGCAGTTACTCGGGAGGGAGCAATTCACCCCTCCACTTT. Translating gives CASSYSGGSNSPLHF.

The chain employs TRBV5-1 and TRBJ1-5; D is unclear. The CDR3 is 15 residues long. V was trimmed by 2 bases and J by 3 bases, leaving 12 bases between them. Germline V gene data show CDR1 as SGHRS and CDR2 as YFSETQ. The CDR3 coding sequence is TGCGCCAGCAGCTTAGAGGGAGGTAACAATCAGCCCCAGCATTTT. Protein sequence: CASSLEGGNNQPQHF. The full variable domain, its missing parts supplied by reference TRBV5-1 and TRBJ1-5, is KAGVTQTPRYLIKTRGQQVTLSCSPISGHRSVSWYQQTPGQGLQFLFEYFSETQRNKGNFPGRFSGRQFSNSRSEMNVSTLELGDSALYLCASSLEGGNNQPQHFGDGTRLSIL.

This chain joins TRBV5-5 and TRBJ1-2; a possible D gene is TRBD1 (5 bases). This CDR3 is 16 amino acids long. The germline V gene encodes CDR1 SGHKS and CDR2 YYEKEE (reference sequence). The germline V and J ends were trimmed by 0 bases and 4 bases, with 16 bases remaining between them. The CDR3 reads CASSLVRDSTIYGYTF. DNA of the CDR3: TGTGCCAGCAGCTTGGTTCGAGACAGCACGATCTATGGCTACACCTTC.